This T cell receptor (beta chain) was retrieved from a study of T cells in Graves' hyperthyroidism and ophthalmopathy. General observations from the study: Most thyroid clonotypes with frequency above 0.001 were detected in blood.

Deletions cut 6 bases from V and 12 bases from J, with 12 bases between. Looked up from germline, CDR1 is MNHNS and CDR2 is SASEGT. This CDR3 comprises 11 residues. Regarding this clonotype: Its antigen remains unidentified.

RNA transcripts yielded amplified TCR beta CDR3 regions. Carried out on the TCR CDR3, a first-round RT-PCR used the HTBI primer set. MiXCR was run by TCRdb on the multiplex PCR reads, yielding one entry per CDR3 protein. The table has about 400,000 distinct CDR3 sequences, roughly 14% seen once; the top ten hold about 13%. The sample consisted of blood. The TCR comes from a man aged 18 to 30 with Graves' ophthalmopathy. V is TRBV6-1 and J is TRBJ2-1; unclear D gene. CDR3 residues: CASSGPLGQFF. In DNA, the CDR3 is TGTGCCAGCAGCGGACCTCTTGGGCAGTTCTTC.